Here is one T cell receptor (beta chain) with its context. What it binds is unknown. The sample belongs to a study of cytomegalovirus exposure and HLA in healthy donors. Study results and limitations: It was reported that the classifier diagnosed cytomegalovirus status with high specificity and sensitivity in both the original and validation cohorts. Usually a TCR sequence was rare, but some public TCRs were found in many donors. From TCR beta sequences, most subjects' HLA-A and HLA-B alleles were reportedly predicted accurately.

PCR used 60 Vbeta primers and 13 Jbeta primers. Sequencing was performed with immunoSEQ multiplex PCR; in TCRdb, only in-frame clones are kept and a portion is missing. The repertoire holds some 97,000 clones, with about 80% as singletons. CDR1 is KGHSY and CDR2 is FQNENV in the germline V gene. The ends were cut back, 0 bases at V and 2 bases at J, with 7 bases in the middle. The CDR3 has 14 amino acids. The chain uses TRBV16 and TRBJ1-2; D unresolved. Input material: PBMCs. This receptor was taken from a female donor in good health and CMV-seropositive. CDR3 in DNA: TGTGCCAGCAGCCAATCACACAGCAACTATGGCTACACCTTC. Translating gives CASSQSHSNYGYTF. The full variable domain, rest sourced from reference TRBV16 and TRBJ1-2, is GEEVAQTPKHLVRGEGQKAKLYCAPIKGHSYVFWYQQVLKNEFKFLISFQNENVFDETGMPKERFSAKCLPNSPCSLEIQATKLEDSAVYFCASSQSHSNYGYTFGSGTRLTVV.